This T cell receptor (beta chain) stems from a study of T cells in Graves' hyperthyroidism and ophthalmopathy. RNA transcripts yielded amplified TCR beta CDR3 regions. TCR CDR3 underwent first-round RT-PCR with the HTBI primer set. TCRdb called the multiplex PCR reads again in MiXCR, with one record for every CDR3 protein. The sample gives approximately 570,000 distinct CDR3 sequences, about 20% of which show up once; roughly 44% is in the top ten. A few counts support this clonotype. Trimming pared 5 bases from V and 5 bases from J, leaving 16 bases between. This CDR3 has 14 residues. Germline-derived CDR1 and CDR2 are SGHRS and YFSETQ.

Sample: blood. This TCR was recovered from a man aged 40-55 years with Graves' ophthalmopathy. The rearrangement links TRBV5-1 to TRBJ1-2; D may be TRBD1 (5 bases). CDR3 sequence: CASSPGSGKYGYTF. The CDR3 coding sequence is TGCGCCAGCAGTCCCGGGTCAGGGAAATATGGCTACACCTTC.